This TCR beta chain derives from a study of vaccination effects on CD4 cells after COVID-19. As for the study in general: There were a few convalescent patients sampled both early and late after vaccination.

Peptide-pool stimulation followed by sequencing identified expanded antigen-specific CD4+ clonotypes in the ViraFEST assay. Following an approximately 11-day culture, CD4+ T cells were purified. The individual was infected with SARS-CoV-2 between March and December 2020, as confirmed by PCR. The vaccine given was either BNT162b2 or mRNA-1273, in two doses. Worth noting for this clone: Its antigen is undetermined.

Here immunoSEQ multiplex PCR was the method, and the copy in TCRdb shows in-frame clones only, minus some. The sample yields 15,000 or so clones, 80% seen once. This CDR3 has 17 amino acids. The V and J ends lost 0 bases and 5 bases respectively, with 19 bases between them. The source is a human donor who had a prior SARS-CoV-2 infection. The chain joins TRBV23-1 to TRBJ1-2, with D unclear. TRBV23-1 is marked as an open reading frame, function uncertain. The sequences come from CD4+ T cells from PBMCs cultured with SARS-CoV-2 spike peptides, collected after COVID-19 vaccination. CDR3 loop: CASSQSIIRIHQYGYTF. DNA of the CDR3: TGCGCCAGCAGTCAATCTATTATCCGAATCCACCAGTATGGCTACACCTTC.